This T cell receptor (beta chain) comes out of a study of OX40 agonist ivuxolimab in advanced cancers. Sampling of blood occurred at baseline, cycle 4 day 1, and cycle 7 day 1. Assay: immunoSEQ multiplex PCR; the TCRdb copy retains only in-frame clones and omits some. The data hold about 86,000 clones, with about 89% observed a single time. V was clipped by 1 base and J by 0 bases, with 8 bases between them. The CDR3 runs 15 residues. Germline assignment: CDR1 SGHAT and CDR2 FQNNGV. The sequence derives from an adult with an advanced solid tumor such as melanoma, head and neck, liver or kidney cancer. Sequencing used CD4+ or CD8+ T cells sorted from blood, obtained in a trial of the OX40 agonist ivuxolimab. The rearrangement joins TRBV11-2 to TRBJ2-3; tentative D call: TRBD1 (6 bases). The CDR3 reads CASSLVGASTDTQYF. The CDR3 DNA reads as TGTGCCAGCAGCTTAGTGGGGGCTAGCACAGATACGCAGTATTTT.